Below are 18 T cell receptor beta chains sequenced from a single sample in a study of blood T cells in healthy people across ages. Alongside a J-beta primer mix, a sample-barcoded 5' primer served in a second PCR lasting about 7 to 11 cycles. TCRdb re-called the 5' RACE reads with MiXCR, one entry per CDR3 protein. The sample lists roughly 1,800,000 distinct CDR3 sequences, 49% occurring once. What was sequenced was blood. These receptors originate from a woman between 40 and 50 years old in good health.

This clonotype was picked up a small number of times. DNA of the CDR3: TGCGCCAGCAGCCAAGATGCCCAACAGGGTCATACGCAGTATTTT. Its protein is CASSQDAQQGHTQYF. The V gene is TRBV4-3, the J gene TRBJ2-3, with D tentatively TRBD1 (6 bases). The length of the CDR3 is 15 residues. Trimming shortened V by 0 bases and J by 7 bases, and 14 bases separated the two germline ends. Germline V gives CDR1 LGHNA, CDR2 YSLEER.

The CDR3 DNA reads TGTGCCAGCAGTTACACAGGGGTACATGAGCAGTTCTTC. Its protein is CASSYTGVHEQFF. The gene calls are TRBV28 and TRBJ2-1; 7 bases map to TRBD1. From germline, CDR1 is MDHEN and CDR2 SYDVKM. J gave up 8 bases and V 4 bases, and 5 bases lay outside the gene matches. CDR3 length equals 13 residues.

This clonotype was seen only a few times. The CDR3, as DNA: TGCAGCGTTGTGGGACAATACAATGAGCAGTTCTTC. It encodes CSVVGQYNEQFF. The rearrangement links TRBV29-1 to TRBJ2-1; possible D gene TRBD1, 6 bases. Looked up from germline, CDR1 is SQVTM and CDR2 is ANQGSEA. Trimming cost V 4 bases and J 4 bases, with 8 bases left between them. The CDR3 is 12 residues long.

This clonotype was found once. One end of the junction varies from germline; a read error may be responsible. The rearrangement links TRBV18 to TRBJ1-5; TRBD1 is a possible D gene (5 bases). CDR1 KGHSH and CDR2 LQKENI come from the germline V gene. The CDR3 contains 14 residues. The CDR3 spells CASSPGGTNQLQHF. CDR3 DNA: TGTGCCAGCTCACCCGGGGGGACCAATCAGCTCCAGCATTTT. Based on the CDR3 plus reference TRBV18 and TRBJ1-5, the full variable domain is NAGVMQNPRHLVRRRGQEARLRCSPMKGHSHVYWYRQLPEEGLKFMVYLQKENIIDESGMPKERFSAEFPKEGPSILRIQQVVRGDSAAYFCASSPGGTNQLQHFGDGTRLSIL.

The chain employs TRBV10-3 and TRBJ2-6; D tentatively fits TRBD1 or TRBD2 (5 bases each). Germline lookup yields CDR1 ENHRY and CDR2 SYGVKD. The CDR3 extends over 12 amino acids. V dropped 11 bases and J dropped 6 bases, with 11 bases sitting between them. CDR3 sequence (DNA): TGTGCCCTGGGGGTTGAGGCCAACGTCCTGACTTTC. Amino acid sequence: CALGVEANVLTF.

The gene calls are TRBV4-2 and TRBJ2-5; D gene ambiguous. The germline V and J ends were trimmed by 4 bases and 0 bases, with 9 bases remaining between them. CDR3 length: 14 residues. Germline loops: CDR1 LGHNA, CDR2 YNFKEQ. The CDR3 loop is CASSRSVYQETQYF. CDR3 DNA: TGTGCCAGCAGCCGTTCCGTGTACCAAGAGACCCAGTACTTC.

This clonotype was counted only a few times. The chain combines TRBV12-3 or TRBV12-4 with TRBJ2-1; D is undetermined. V lost 3 bases and J 2 bases, leaving 5 bases between the germline ends. The CDR3 contains 13 residues. CDR3 nucleotides: TGTGCCAGCAGTTTTTTTACCTACAATGAGCAGTTCTTC. Its protein product is CASSFFTYNEQFF.

This clonotype appeared many times. This CDR3 reads CASSPGQGISYEQYF. Here the CDR3 DNA reads TGCGCCAGCAGTCCGGGACAGGGCATCTCCTACGAGCAGTACTTC. The J gene is TRBJ2-7, the V gene TRBV4-3; TRBD1 matches 9 bases. There are 15 residues in the CDR3. V shed 6 bases and J 0 bases; nucleotides not matched to a gene: 6. From germline, CDR1 is LGHNA and CDR2 YSLEER.

This clonotype was observed at least ten times. The chain has TRBV12-3 or TRBV12-4 and TRBJ2-3; possibly TRBD1 or TRBD2 for D (5 bases each). V was cut by 1 base and J by 2 bases, with 13 bases left in between. This CDR3 comprises 16 residues. The CDR3 spells CASSLGGERFTDTQYF. In DNA form, the CDR3 reads TGTGCCAGCAGTTTAGGAGGGGAGCGGTTCACAGATACGCAGTATTTT.

The chain recombines TRBV5-1 with TRBJ2-3; the D gene is possibly TRBD2 (6 bases). The CDR3 covers 14 residues. Germline V gene sequence: CDR1 SGHRS, CDR2 YFSETQ. Trimming cost V 7 bases and J 6 bases, with 18 bases left between them. CDR3 sequence reads: CASFPGGAPDTQYF. As DNA, the CDR3 is TGCGCCAGCTTCCCCGGGGGTGCACCTGATACGCAGTATTTT.

The J gene is TRBJ1-2, the V gene TRBV28; D uncertain. The CDR3 is 15 amino acids. V was pared by 3 bases and J by 5 bases, with 16 bases between. CDR1 is MDHEN and CDR2 is SYDVKM in the germline V gene. CDR3 sequence: CASSFNLPNGYGYTF. CDR3 in DNA: TGTGCCAGCAGTTTCAACCTCCCGAACGGGTATGGCTACACCTTC.

This chain uses TRBV6-5 with TRBJ2-1, with D possibly being TRBD1 or TRBD2 (5 bases each). CDR1 and CDR2 from the germline V gene are MNHEY and SVGAGI. The CDR3 length is 15 residues. V was clipped by 2 bases and J by 6 bases, with 14 bases between them. CDR3 loop: CASSYERDGANEQFF. For the CDR3, the DNA is TGTGCCAGCAGTTACGAGAGGGACGGCGCCAATGAGCAGTTCTTC.

The V and J genes are TRBV7-2 and TRBJ1-2; 9 positions agree with TRBD1. V lost 5 bases to trimming and J lost 7 bases; unmatched junction nucleotides: 14. The length of the CDR3 is 16 residues. The V gene's germline CDR1 is SGHTA and CDR2 FQGNSA. The CDR3 DNA follows: TGTGCCAGCAGCCGCGCCGACAGGGGGTTTAGTTTTGGCTACACCTTC. As protein: CASSRADRGFSFGYTF.

The chain is built from TRBV29-1 and TRBJ2-5, with D possibly matching TRBD1 (5 bases). The CDR3 is 11 amino acids. Germline values: CDR1 SQVTM, CDR2 ANQGSEA. In DNA, the CDR3 is TGCATGGGGCGCCTAGGGGAGACCCAGTACTTC. Protein product: CMGRLGETQYF. Combining the CDR3 with reference TRBV29-1 and TRBJ2-5 gives the whole variable domain SAVISQKPSRDICQRGTSLTIQCQVDSQVTMMFWYRQQPGQSLTLIATANQGSEATYESGFVIDKFPISRPNLTFSTLTVSNMSPEDSSIYLCMGRLGETQYFGPGTRLLVL.

This chain joins TRBV6-2 or TRBV6-3 and TRBJ2-4; 9 bases agree with TRBD2. This CDR3 comprises 18 residues. In germline, CDR1 is MNHEY, CDR2 SVGEGT. Trimming took 5 bases from V and 0 from J; bases not matched to a gene: 11. CDR3 region: CASSPLAGNPLAKNIQYF. Written as DNA, the CDR3 is TGTGCCAGCAGTCCTCTAGCGGGGAACCCTCTAGCCAAAAACATTCAGTACTTC.

The gene calls are TRBV28 and TRBJ2-1; TRBD2 might be the D (7 bases). The CDR3 has 15 residues. Trimming shortened V by 7 bases and J by 2 bases, and 15 bases separated the two germline ends. The germline V gene has CDR1 MDHEN and CDR2 SYDVKM. DNA for the CDR3: TGTGCCAGCACCCAAGGGGGGGCACCCTACAATGAGCAGTTCTTC. Its translation: CASTQGGAPYNEQFF.

J is TRBJ1-1 and V is TRBV5-1, with 7 bases lining up with TRBD1. Germline loops: CDR1 SGHRS, CDR2 YFSETQ. This CDR3 region has 14 residues. V lost 0 bases and J lost 7; bases outside the gene matches: 6. The DNA for the CDR3 is TGCGCCAGCAGCTTGGAGACAGGGACTTATGAAGCTTTCTTT. It specifies CASSLETGTYEAFF.

J is TRBJ2-5 and V is TRBV15; either TRBD1 or TRBD2 may supply D (6 bases each). From germline, CDR1 is LNHNV and CDR2 YYDKDF (reference sequence). This CDR3 is built from 14 residues. V was shortened by 1 base and J by 5 bases, with 11 bases between the two germline ends. For the CDR3, the DNA is TGTGCCACCAGCAGAGCGGGGGCGGCCGAGACCCAGTACTTC. This encodes CATSRAGAAETQYF.